This T cell receptor (beta chain) emerged from a study of HIV-infected children after antiretroviral therapy interruption. This clonotype has ten or more counts. Germline CDR1 MNHEY, CDR2 SVGAGI. This CDR3 is 13 amino acids long. V lost 5 bases to trimming and J lost 12 bases; unmatched junction nucleotides: 13. The treatment here: PENTA 11 planned treatment interruption arm or continuous ART arm. Unique molecular identifiers were included in an RNA-based 3' RACE TCR library. In TCRdb, the 3' RACE reads were re-called with MiXCR into one record per CDR3 protein. The sample shows about 89,000 distinct CDR3 sequences, under 8% of them seen only once.

This material consisted of CD45RA+ CD4+ T cells from PBMCs, pooled from several time points, taken from a donor given antiretroviral therapy, either interrupted or continuous. Subset specified: naive CD4+ CD45RA+ CD45RO- T cells. This chain links TRBV6-5 with TRBJ2-7, with 7 bases lining up with TRBD1. The sequence was collected from a pool of human donors with HIV. CDR3 coding DNA: TGTGCCAGCAGTCACCCCGGGACAGCCAAAGCGTACTTC. It is translated as CASSHPGTAKAYF.